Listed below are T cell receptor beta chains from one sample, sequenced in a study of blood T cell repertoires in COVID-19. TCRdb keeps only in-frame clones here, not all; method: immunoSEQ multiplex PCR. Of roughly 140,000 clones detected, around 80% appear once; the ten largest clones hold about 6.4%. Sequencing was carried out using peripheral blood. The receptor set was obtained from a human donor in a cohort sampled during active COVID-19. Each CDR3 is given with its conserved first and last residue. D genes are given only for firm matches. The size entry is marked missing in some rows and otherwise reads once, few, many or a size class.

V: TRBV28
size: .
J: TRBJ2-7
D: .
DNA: TGTGCCAGCAGCTACTATTACGAGCAGTACTTC
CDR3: CASSYYYEQYF

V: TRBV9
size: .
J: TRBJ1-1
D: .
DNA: TGTGCCAGCAGCCCCAGACAGATGAACACTGAAGCTTTCTTT
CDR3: CASSPRQMNTEAFF

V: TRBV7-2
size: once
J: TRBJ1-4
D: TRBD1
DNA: TGTGCCAGCAGCTACGGGACAGGCGGTGAAAAACTGTTTTTT
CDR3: CASSYGTGGEKLFF

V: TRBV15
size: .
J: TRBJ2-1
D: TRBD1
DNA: TGTGCCACCAGGTCGACAGGGAGCTTAGATGAGCAGTTCTTC
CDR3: CATRSTGSLDEQFF

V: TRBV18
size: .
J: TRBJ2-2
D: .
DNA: TGTGCCAGCTCACCGACAGTTTCGACCGGGGAGCTGTTTTTT
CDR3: CASSPTVSTGELFF

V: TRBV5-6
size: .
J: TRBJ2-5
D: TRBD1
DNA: TGTGCCAGCAGCTTCGGACAGGCTCAAGAGACCCAGTACTTC
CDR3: CASSFGQAQETQYF

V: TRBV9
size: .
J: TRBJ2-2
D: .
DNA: TGTGCCAGCAGCCGGGATCCGGGGAGGAACACCGGGGAGCTGTTTTTT
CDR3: CASSRDPGRNTGELFF

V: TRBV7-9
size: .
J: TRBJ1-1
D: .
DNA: TGTGCCAGCACCCCACTTCGAACTGCCGCTATGAACACTGAAGCTTTCTTT
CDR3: CASTPLRTAAMNTEAFF

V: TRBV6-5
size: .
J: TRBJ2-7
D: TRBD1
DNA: TGTGCCAGCAGTCGGACAGGGCTGAGCTCCTACGAGCAGTACTTC
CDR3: CASSRTGLSSYEQYF

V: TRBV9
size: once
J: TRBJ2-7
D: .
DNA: TGTGCCAGCAGCCCCCAGCCTGTTTCTGGGGCCGAGCAGTACTTC
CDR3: CASSPQPVSGAEQYF